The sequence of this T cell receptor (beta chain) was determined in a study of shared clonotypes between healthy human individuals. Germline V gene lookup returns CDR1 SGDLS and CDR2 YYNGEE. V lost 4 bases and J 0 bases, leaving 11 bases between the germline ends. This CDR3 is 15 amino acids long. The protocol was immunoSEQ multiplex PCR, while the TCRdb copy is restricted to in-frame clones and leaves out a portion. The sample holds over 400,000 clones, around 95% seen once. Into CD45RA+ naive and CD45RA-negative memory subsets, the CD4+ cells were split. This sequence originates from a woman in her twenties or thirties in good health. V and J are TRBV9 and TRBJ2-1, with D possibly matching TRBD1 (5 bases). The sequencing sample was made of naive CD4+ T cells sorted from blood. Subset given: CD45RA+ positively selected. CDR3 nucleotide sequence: TGTGCCAGCAGCCCCGTGGGGCCCTCCTACAATGAGCAGTTCTTC. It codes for CASSPVGPSYNEQFF.